This T cell receptor (beta chain) was observed in a study of T cells expressing NK-cell markers. For each CDR3 protein, TCRdb gives one entry from its re-call of the 5' RACE reads, without DNA. This table lists roughly 390,000 distinct CDR3 sequences. The CDR3 is 12 amino acids. Germline-derived CDR1 and CDR2 are MNHEY and SMNVEV (reference sequence). This sequence originates from a woman between 45 and 65 years old in good health. The source material was blood T cells: a sorted CD56 or NKG2C T cell subset, CD4+ or CD8+ T cells, or bulk PBMC T cells (not recorded which). J is TRBJ2-2 and V is TRBV27. CDR3 in amino acids: CASRTLPGELFF.